A single sample gave rise to the 14 T cell receptor beta chains below, sequenced in a study of CD8+ T cells in alopecia areata. Extracted RNA was reverse transcribed, and the resulting cDNA served as sequencing template. Only in-frame clones appear in the TCRdb table, and some are missing; sequencing was by immunoSEQ multiplex PCR. The sample shows about 200,000 clones, roughly 60% of them seen only once. Treatment: oral pan-JAK inhibitor, 5-10 mg twice daily. The sample was CD4+ T cells sorted from blood, taken at week 24, from a patient treated with tofacitinib. These receptors originate from a human donor with alopecia areata.

The rearrangement links TRBV11-2 to TRBJ1-4; weak D call: TRBD1 (5 bases). Germline-derived CDR1 and CDR2 are SGHAT and FQNNGV. Trimming left V 4 bases short and J 4 bases short, with 7 bases between. This CDR3 has 13 amino acids. The CDR3 DNA reads TGTGCCAGCAGCTCGACAGTTAATGAAAAACTGTTTTTT. It translates to CASSSTVNEKLFF.

This chain links TRBV15 with TRBJ2-1; the D is unclear. Trimming removed 3 bases at V and 0 bases at J, with 6 bases between. This CDR3 has 14 residues. Germline CDR1 and CDR2: LNHNV and YYDKDF (reference sequence). The CDR3 DNA is TGTGCCACCAGCAGGGCTGGCTCCTACAATGAGCAGTTCTTC. Amino acid sequence: CATSRAGSYNEQFF.

This clone was seen a handful of times. The CDR3 here is CAWSVKDRYEQFF. The CDR3 bases are TGTGCCTGGAGTGTGAAGGACCGGTATGAGCAGTTCTTC. The chain couples TRBV30 to TRBJ2-1; no clear D. CDR1 is GTSNPN and CDR2 is SVGIG in the germline V gene (reference sequence). Trimming stripped 0 bases from V and 8 bases from J, with 11 bases between. The CDR3 is 13 residues long.

The chain employs TRBV5-1 and TRBJ2-7; D call uncertain. The CDR3 totals 14 residues. The V gene lost 0 bases and the J gene lost 2 bases, with 9 bases spanning the gap. Per the germline V gene, CDR1 is SGHRS and CDR2 is YFSETQ. CDR3 in amino acids: CASSLDGKPYEQYF. The CDR3 coding sequence is TGCGCCAGCAGCTTGGATGGGAAGCCCTACGAGCAGTACTTC.

A single count supports this clone. This chain links TRBV29-1 with TRBJ1-2; D gene ambiguous. Germline values: CDR1 SQVTM, CDR2 ANQGSEA. The CDR3 is made up of 9 amino acids. The V end lost 5 bases, the J end lost 8 bases, and 6 bases lay between the germline ends. CDR3 loop: CSVSGGYTF. CDR3 coding DNA: TGCAGCGTTTCTGGGGGCTACACCTTC.

Only one count was recorded for this clone. The genes are TRBV30 and TRBJ2-2; TRBD2 aligns across 9 bases. CDR1 GTSNPN and CDR2 SVGIG come from the germline V gene (reference sequence). The J segment lost 2 bases and the V segment lost 4 bases, leaving 5 bases of the junction unmatched. This CDR3 has 15 amino acids. The CDR3: CAWNQAGGNTGELFF. The DNA for the CDR3 is TGTGCCTGGAACCAAGCGGGGGGAAACACCGGGGAGCTGTTTTTT.

The rearrangement uses TRBV7-2 and TRBJ2-1; perhaps TRBD1 as D (6 bases). The CDR3 spans 13 residues. Germline values: CDR1 SGHTA, CDR2 FQGNSA. V lost 5 bases and J 13 bases, leaving 18 bases between the germline ends. CDR3 loop: CASSPMIGQNQFF. CDR3 DNA sequence: TGTGCCAGCAGCCCCATGATCGGACAGAACCAGTTCTTC.

This chain connects TRBV5-1 to TRBJ1-5, with D uncertain. The CDR3 loop spans 13 amino acids. V was shortened by 1 base and J by 4 bases, with 6 bases between the two germline ends. Germline V CDR1 and CDR2: SGHRS, YFSETQ. The CDR3 DNA sequence: TGCGCCAGCAGCTTGCGAACTAATCAGCCCCAGCATTTT. Translating gives CASSLRTNQPQHF.

The chain is built from TRBV6-4 and TRBJ1-2, with D possibly TRBD1 on 6 matching bases. V lost 11 bases to trimming and J lost 9 bases, with 22 bases between them. The CDR3 is 13 residues long. Germline CDR1 MRHNA, CDR2 SNTAGT. The CDR3, as DNA: TGTGCCTCATCGGGCGGTCAGGGGAATCGCTACACCTTC. This sequence encodes CASSGGQGNRYTF.

DNA for the CDR3: TGTGCCAGCAGTGCGACGGTCAAAAACATTCAGTACTTC. This sequence encodes CASSATVKNIQYF. The gene calls are TRBV25-1 and TRBJ2-4; D unresolved. Trimming took off 4 bases at V and 3 bases at J, with 7 bases between the two ends. The CDR3 contains 13 residues. CDR1 and CDR2 from the germline V gene are MGHDK and SYGVNS. Variable domain in full (rest from reference TRBV25-1 and TRBJ2-4): EADIYQTPRYLVIGTGKKITLECSQTMGHDKMYWYQQDPGMELHLIHYSYGVNSTEKGDLSSESTVSRIRTEHFPLTLESARPSHTSQYLCASSATVKNIQYFGAGTRLSVL.

V gene TRBV7-2 combines with J gene TRBJ2-2; 7 bases map to TRBD1. The CDR3 length is 16 residues. The V and J ends lost 3 bases and 1 base, in that order; junction bases with no gene match: 5. Germline loops: CDR1 SGHTA, CDR2 FQGNSA. CDR3 bases: TGTGCCAGCAGCTTCGACAGGGCAGGGAACACCGGGGAGCTGTTTTTT. Residues: CASSFDRAGNTGELFF.

This clone was seen a handful of times. This chain links TRBV15 with TRBJ2-1, with a weak D call TRBD1 (5 bases). This CDR3 contains 12 residues. Germline values: CDR1 LNHNV, CDR2 YYDKDF (reference sequence). The V end was cut by 0 bases, the J end by 12 bases, with 9 bases between. For the CDR3, the DNA is TGTGCCACCAGCAGAGATCTTGGGGCGCAGTTCTTC. Its translation: CATSRDLGAQFF.

This clone was recorded a few times. The rearrangement uses TRBV10-3 and TRBJ2-7; D might be TRBD1 (6 bases). The CDR3 extends over 16 amino acids. Germline CDR1 reads ENHRY; CDR2 reads SYGVKD. V was cut by 11 bases and J by 0 bases, with 23 bases left in between. The CDR3 DNA is TGTGCCCCTCGGGCAGGGGCCGACACGTTCTCCTACGAGCAGTACTTC. It translates to CAPRAGADTFSYEQYF.

This chain uses TRBV7-2 with TRBJ1-2; D might be TRBD1 (5 bases). V was shortened by 1 base and J by 2 bases, with 11 bases between the two germline ends. Germline CDR1 SGHTA, CDR2 FQGNSA. This CDR3 contains 15 residues. The CDR3 reads CASSLGEGPNYGYTF. Here the CDR3 DNA reads TGTGCCAGCAGCTTAGGCGAGGGGCCGAACTATGGCTACACCTTC.